This record looks at one TCR beta chain sequence and its context. It has no known antigen specificity. Base qualities are not at hand, and no much larger clone is one base apart. The library relied on the immunoSEQ multiplex PCR assay. The multiplex PCR relied on a mix of 60 forward primers for TCR Vbeta segments and 13 reverse primers for TCR Jbeta segments. The CDR3 region of rearranged TCR beta genes was amplified from genomic DNA with a multiplex PCR assay. Amplified TCR beta libraries were sequenced as 87-base-pair reads on the Illumina HiSeq System. The source study handled its data this way. A later analysis tallied tens of millions of unique TCR beta chains across the approximately 670 repertoires, and about 12 million of those chains were shared by two or more donors. A nearest-neighbor algorithm error-corrected the raw reads and collapsed the reads into unique sequences, merging closely related sequences to remove PCR and sequencing errors. CDR3 sequences were aligned to IMGT reference sequences to assign V, D and J gene segments. For a sequence to be retained, a match of at least six nucleotides to both a V gene segment and a J gene segment was required. A rearrangement counted as productive if the CDR3 had no stop codons and remained in frame with V and J, and every other rearrangement counted as non-productive. Following IMGT convention, CDR3 was defined as the stretch from the second conserved V-encoded cysteine to the conserved J-encoded phenylalanine. The earlier analysis of fewer than 700 of the donors excluded sequences that lacked an unambiguous match to a single V gene segment. An earlier analysis of a few hundred of the donors called V segments functional above 56.7% productive rearrangements and segregating when the between-donor standard deviation exceeded 5%. A statistical classification framework was built for diagnosing cytomegalovirus status from the catalog of TCR beta chain sequences. In a later analysis, V and J genes were assigned by comparing TCR nucleotide sequences against IMGT/GENE-DB human TR gene sequences. Using the TCRdist pipeline, a later analysis assigned CDR3 sequences along with most-parsimonious VDJ recombination scenarios. In a later analysis, each TCR beta chain was defined by its CDR3 amino acid sequence together with its V-gene family, and reads lacking a unique V-gene family were excluded. As a way to deal with suspected cross-contamination and a sequencing artifact, a later analysis dropped 592 nucleotide sequences that were highly shared and had low generation probability. In a later analysis, a clonal expansion index for each public chain was calculated from normalized within-repertoire ranks of inferred template counts. A later analysis computed generation probabilities with a VDJ recombination model fitted to out-of-frame rearrangements, and checked the results against IGoR. In a later analysis, hypergeometric tests were used to score TCR-TCR, TCR-HLA and TCR-CMV co-occurrence, with a repertoire-size bias correction applied to TCR pairs. A later analysis estimated false discovery rates by permuting HLA or CMV assignments 20 times. In a later analysis, co-occurring TCRs were grouped using DBSCAN, and TCRdist sequence similarity was added for clustering within HLA-allele-positive subsets. Repertoires with fewer than 30,000 or more than 120,000 public chains, plus five repertoires with anomalous nucleotide sharing, were excluded from co-occurrence clustering. In TCRdb, the immuneACCESS table is reduced to in-frame sequences with V and J assigned. These tables do not hold every clone; where another copy was compared, an unresolved V gene accounts for under half, and the others remain unexplained. V, J and clone size were drawn from that table, and D and trimming were deduced from the DNA. This sample lists fewer than 200,000 clones; 81% were detected once. The top ten constitute 1.5% to 2% of the sample.

The record originates from a study of cytomegalovirus exposure and HLA in healthy donors (dated by TCRdb to the late 2010s). Looking at the study overall: An earlier analysis of about 560 of the donors reported around 280 Gb of sequence data and roughly 120 million unique TCR beta sequences obtained from around 190 million T cells. An early release covering roughly 580 HLA-typed donors comprised 300 to 350 gigabases of sequencing data and tens of millions of unique TCR sequences. The genetic ancestry cluster associated with self-reported Caucasian donors included around four fifths of the 398 genotyped donors. The study aimed to test whether signatures of past pathogen exposure could be identified by cataloging public T cell receptors. The study profiled the T cell repertoires of about 720 subjects by immunosequencing and related them to cytomegalovirus serostatus. Besides the first cohort of roughly 700 subjects, a separate validation cohort made up of around 120 different subjects was used. High-throughput TCR immunosequencing, statistical association of individual TCRs with disease status, and machine learning were combined to predict cytomegalovirus infection status. In a later analysis, previously published TCR beta repertoires from about 640 donors were re-analyzed and high-resolution HLA genotyping was added so that TCR occurrence patterns could be studied. Rather than using new phenotypic data, the later analysis identified candidate immune exposures from TCR beta sequences and from how often those sequences occurred across donors. To decide whether each TCR beta V gene segment behaved as functional or pseudogenic, an earlier analysis of 587 of the donors relied on high-throughput TCR beta sequencing. Alongside the repertoire data, information on donor age, sex, ethnicity and CMV serostatus was compiled. Genome-wide SNP genotypes for about 60% of the roughly 700 donors were used in a later genetic analysis, which treated that subset as a discovery cohort. Every discovery cohort repertoire had been produced on one sequencing platform. HLA typing covered class I and class II loci at four-digit resolution. The number of donors typed differed by locus, with about 629-630 for A, B, C, DRB1 and DQB1, roughly 520 for DQA1, 600 to 610 for DPA1, and some 470 for DPB1. About five DR-DQ haplotypes were treated as single units for association and clustering because of strong linkage in the cohort. Among approximately 370 genotyped donors of the cohort, an average of around 240,000 unique TCR beta nucleotide sequences was sequenced per donor, of which approximately 19% were non-productive. Paper-wide results and their limitations: V-gene and J-gene trimming of TCR beta chains was associated with a missense DCLRE1C variant in a later genetic analysis, and the association was replicated in an independent cohort. A group of highly shared sequence variants was considered likely to be a technical artifact of the sequencing pipeline. In an earlier analysis of some 550 of the donors, most TCR beta V segments were observed in productive rearrangements about 90% or about 30% of the time, broadly matching IMGT annotations. In both the original and validation cohorts, the classifier was reported to diagnose cytomegalovirus status with high specificity and sensitivity. Because HLA typing was unavailable for some donors at each locus, only the typed subset was used in association tests. Because counts were too low, seventeen rarely observed V segments, including chromosome 9 orphons, were excluded from the earlier analysis of 587 of the donors. A further reported finding was that TCR beta sequences accurately predicted the HLA-A and HLA-B alleles for most subjects in the first cohort. Linkage disequilibrium might explain the correlated functional status among segregating V segments, but an unknown experimental factor could not be ruled out. Compared with the approximately 720-donor mean, donors in an Asian-associated ancestry cluster had fewer N-insertions in productive TCRs, according to a later genetic analysis. Strong co-occurrence of HLA alleles, especially DR and DQ, made assigning TCR associations to individual alleles difficult. This cohort had only TCR beta chains sequenced, and the lack of alpha or paired-chain data limited which features could be detected. According to a later analysis, parvovirus B19, influenza, CMV and Epstein-Barr virus appeared linked to several top co-occurrence clusters. Roughly uniform sequencing depth across donors was assumed in presence/absence analyses, although this assumption may not hold. In a later analysis, the rate of TCR association differed among HLA loci, with DRB1 alleles having the most associated TCRs and HLA-C alleles having the fewest. A later analysis associated 15,000 or so TCR beta sequences with specific HLA alleles at a false discovery rate of 0.05. Some IMGT-functional V segments, including TRBV6-2 and TRBV6-3, could not be distinguished by the 87-base-pair reads and were therefore excluded. A few of the identified cytomegalovirus-associated TCR beta chains were confirmed in vitro to be specific for cytomegalovirus antigens. It was suggested by the authors that the approach could potentially be generalized to other disease states and immunological phenotypes. In a later analysis, HLA-associated TCR beta chains showed more clonal expansion and lower generation probabilities than non-associated chains that were equally common. Most TCR sequences were seen in very few donors, while some public TCRs were found in many individuals. Most CMV-associated TCR beta chains appeared to be HLA-restricted in a later analysis, and the HLA associations seemed to be driven largely by CMV exposure. In the study, 150 to 200 TCR beta chains were listed as associated with cytomegalovirus. For the cohort, immune exposure information was limited to CMV serostatus.

Sequences LNHNV (CDR1) and YYDKDF (CDR2) are obtained from the germline V gene (reference sequence). Spanning cysteine to phenylalanine, the CDR3 consists of 13 amino acids. The sequence is cut down to CDR3 DNA, 39 bases in frame from base 1. Trimming accounts for 8 bases at V and 6 bases at J, while the number of junction bases matched to no gene is 7. The cohort consisted of hundreds of healthy bone marrow donors. All cohort members were sampled while nominally healthy, although unrecorded immune exposures were likely present. The donor was CMV seronegative and was included in the group of 352 seronegative cohort members. Each donor provided a peripheral blood sample, and peripheral blood mononuclear cells were used for TCR beta sequencing. The Qiagen DNeasy Blood Extraction Kit was used to extract genomic DNA from the blood cell samples.

The clonotype originates from a young woman in good health and CMV-seronegative. The sample was PBMCs. The rearranged chain carries TRBV15 and TRBJ2-1, and 7 bases in between align with TRBD2. The nucleotides are TGTGCCACCGGGGGGGTCAGTCTCAATGAGCAGTTCTTC. Its protein product is CATGGVSLNEQFF.